A single sample is the source of the 10 T cell receptor beta chains below, sequenced in a study of CD8 T cells in Susac syndrome. With random hexamers, reverse transcription was performed on about 0.5 to 1 ug of RNA. TCRdb re-called the immunoSEQ multiplex PCR reads through MiXCR, storing one row per CDR3 protein. The sample carries roughly 200,000 distinct CDR3 sequences, just under 95% recorded once. The sequencing sample was made of CD4+ T cells from PBMCs. These receptor sequences come from a human donor with multiple sclerosis.

The rearrangement links TRBV4-2 to TRBJ1-2, with a weak D call TRBD1 (5 bases). V lost 0 bases to trimming and J lost 7 bases, with 15 bases between them. The CDR3 runs to 15 residues. CDR1 and CDR2 from the germline V gene are LGHNA and YNFKEQ. CDR3 nucleotide sequence: TGTGCCAGCAGCCAAGAGGGGGGAGGGAATGTTGGCTACACCTTC. It specifies CASSQEGGGNVGYTF.

The count of this clonotype is one. V is TRBV29-1 and J is TRBJ2-7; D gene uncertain. CDR3 length: 12 residues. Germline V CDR1 and CDR2: SQVTM, ANQGSEA. The V and J ends lost 6 bases and 6 bases respectively, with 15 bases between them. CDR3 region: CSVPAPFGEQYF. CDR3 sequence (DNA): TGCAGCGTCCCAGCCCCCTTCGGCGAGCAGTACTTC.

The V call is TRBV24-1, the J call TRBJ2-5; 10 bases are shared with TRBD1. Germline CDR1 is KGHDR and CDR2 is SFDVKD. V lost 4 bases, J lost 4 bases, and 8 bases stayed unmatched. The CDR3 has 16 residues. The CDR3 loop is CATSESGQGTLETQYF. In nucleotides, the CDR3 is TGTGCCACCAGTGAGTCGGGACAGGGGACTTTAGAGACCCAGTACTTC.

A single count supports this clonotype. The chain carries TRBV30 and TRBJ1-1; tentatively, D is TRBD1 (5 bases). The germline CDR1 and CDR2 sequences are GTSNPN and SVGIG (reference sequence). There are 15 residues in the CDR3. The V end lost 0 bases, the J end lost 6 bases, and 17 bases lay between the germline ends. The CDR3 reads CAWSVRDPLGPEAFF. In DNA form, the CDR3 reads TGTGCCTGGAGTGTCCGGGACCCCTTAGGCCCTGAAGCTTTCTTT.

The J gene is TRBJ1-1, the V gene TRBV30; D call uncertain. The CDR3 is 12 residues long. V lost 2 bases to trimming and J lost 4 bases, with 8 bases between them. Germline CDR1 GTSNPN, CDR2 SVGIG (reference sequence). CDR3 bases: TGTGCCTGGAGTTCCTTGGGCACTGAAGCTTTCTTT. Translation: CAWSSLGTEAFF.

This clonotype was seen once. This chain uses TRBV5-6 with TRBJ1-5; D gene ambiguous. Germline values: CDR1 SGHDT, CDR2 YYEEEE. V lost 1 base and J lost 7, with 12 bases in between. The CDR3 extends over 14 amino acids. In DNA form, the CDR3 reads TGTGCCAGCAGCTTGTACGGCTCGGGCCAGCCCCAGCATTTT. This gives the protein CASSLYGSGQPQHF.

The chain uses TRBV29-1 and TRBJ2-6; D assignment may be TRBD1 or TRBD2 (5 bases each). This CDR3 contains 14 residues. CDR1 is SQVTM and CDR2 is ANQGSEA in the germline V gene. Trimming removed 2 bases from V and 2 bases from J, with 7 bases in between. Written as DNA, the CDR3 is TGCAGCGTTGAACAGGGAGCTGGGGCCAACGTCCTGACTTTC. This codes for CSVEQGAGANVLTF.

The rearrangement joins TRBV19 to TRBJ2-2; D ambiguous. The CDR3 sequence is 15 residues long. V shed 3 bases and J shed 3 bases, with 11 bases lying between them. Germline V gene data show CDR1 as LNHDA and CDR2 as SQIVND (reference sequence). The CDR3 nucleotides are TGTGCCAGTAGTATCTACAGACGCGACACCGGGGAGCTGTTTTTT. Its translation is CASSIYRRDTGELFF.

V gene TRBV2 combines with J gene TRBJ1-1; 7 bases agree with TRBD1. Trimming cost V 10 bases and J 4 bases; bases outside gene matches: 6. Germline values: CDR1 SNHLY, CDR2 FYNNEI. The CDR3 sequence is 12 residues long. In DNA, the CDR3 is TGTGCCACCACAGGGGAGAGCACTGAAGCTTTCTTT. Residues: CATTGESTEAFF.

This CDR3 is CSATPRGAIYNEQFF. DNA for the CDR3: TGCAGTGCCACTCCTCGGGGGGCTATTTACAATGAGCAGTTCTTC. The chain is built from TRBV20-1 and TRBJ2-1; tentative D call: TRBD2 (7 bases). The CDR3 is 15 amino acids. Germline CDR1 and CDR2: DFQATT and SNEGSKA (reference sequence). V was trimmed by 6 bases and J by 4 bases, leaving 19 bases between them.